The 31 T cell receptor beta chains below all came from one sample that was sequenced in a study of shared clonotypes between healthy human individuals. The table came from immunoSEQ multiplex PCR; TCRdb's copy has only in-frame clones and leaves some out. The table records approximately 1,500,000 clones, 95% to 99% of them present only once. Material for sequencing was naive CD4+ T cells sorted from blood. Subset defined: CD45RA+ positively selected. These receptors all stem from a man aged 25-40 years in good health.

The chain has TRBV20-1 and TRBJ2-1; D ambiguous. Trimming took off 4 bases at V and 10 bases at J, with 11 bases between the two ends. CDR1 is DFQATT, CDR2 SNEGSKA, per germline (reference sequence). The CDR3 spans 11 residues. The CDR3 here is CSAKMIWEQFF. The CDR3 DNA follows: TGCAGTGCTAAGATGATCTGGGAGCAGTTCTTC.

This chain joins TRBV4-1 and TRBJ2-7, with TRBD2 identical over 12 bases. Unmatched junction bases numbered 7, after V lost 1 base and J lost 3 bases. Germline values: CDR1 MGHRA, CDR2 YSYEKL. This CDR3 comprises 17 residues. The CDR3 protein is CASSQGSLAGGIYEQYF. The CDR3 DNA follows: TGCGCCAGCAGCCAAGGCTCCCTAGCGGGAGGGATCTACGAGCAGTACTTC.

The chain combines TRBV2 with TRBJ1-2; D is unclear. Germline V gene sequence: CDR1 SNHLY, CDR2 FYNNEI. This CDR3 is 13 amino acids long. V was shortened by 3 bases and J by 1 base, with 6 bases between the two germline ends. CDR3 DNA sequence: TGTGCCAGCAGTGATCCCAGTAACTATGGCTACACCTTC. Translating gives CASSDPSNYGYTF.

V and J are TRBV19 and TRBJ1-1; 12 bases align to TRBD1. CDR3 length: 15 residues. Germline V lookup: CDR1 LNHDA, CDR2 SQIVND (reference sequence). With V trimmed by 4 bases and J by 0 bases, 0 bases remained unmatched. This CDR3 is CASSRDRGLNTEAFF. CDR3 sequence (DNA): TGTGCCAGTAGTAGGGACAGGGGGCTGAACACTGAAGCTTTCTTT.

The CDR3 DNA reads TGTGCCAGCAGCTTAGAAGGGGTTGAAGCTTTCTTT. It translates to CASSLEGVEAFF. This chain uses TRBV11-2 with TRBJ1-1, with TRBD1 as a possible D gene (5 bases). The ends were cut back, 0 bases at V and 7 bases at J, with 6 bases in the middle. This CDR3 has 12 amino acids. The germline V gene encodes CDR1 SGHAT and CDR2 FQNNGV.

The rearrangement uses TRBV5-1 and TRBJ2-2; D gene unclear. V was cut by 4 bases and J by 2 bases, with 12 bases left in between. This CDR3 is 15 amino acids long. Germline V gene data show CDR1 as SGHRS and CDR2 as YFSETQ. CDR3 amino acids: CASSQQGGNTGELFF. The CDR3 DNA follows: TGCGCCAGCAGCCAGCAAGGCGGTAACACCGGGGAGCTGTTTTTT.

The chain combines TRBV13 with TRBJ2-5; 10 nucleotides align to TRBD2. The CDR3 consists of 14 residues. The germline CDR1 and CDR2 sequences are PRHDT and FYEKMQ (reference sequence). Losses at the gene ends were 5 bases for V and 5 bases for J; bases not matched to a gene: 5. The CDR3 is CASSQREGRETQYF. For the CDR3, the DNA is TGTGCCAGCAGCCAGCGGGAGGGCCGGGAGACCCAGTACTTC.

This chain joins TRBV9 and TRBJ1-2, with 9 nucleotides matching TRBD1. V lost 3 bases and J lost 8; bases outside the gene matches: 8. CDR1 and CDR2 from the germline V gene are SGDLS and YYNGEE. This CDR3 is 14 amino acids long. The CDR3 bases are TGTGCCAGCAGCGCCGGGACAGGGTATGGGGGCTACACCTTC. It specifies CASSAGTGYGGYTF.

V is TRBV11-2 and J is TRBJ2-1, with D unclear. V shed 4 bases and J shed 6 bases, with 10 bases lying between them. CDR1 SGHAT and CDR2 FQNNGV come from the germline V gene. This CDR3 has 13 residues. Written as DNA, the CDR3 is TGTGCCAGCAGCTCAGGAGTCAGCAATGAGCAGTTCTTC. Residues: CASSSGVSNEQFF.

V gene TRBV5-8 combines with J gene TRBJ1-2; D may be TRBD1 (6 bases). With 0 bases removed from V and 4 bases from J, the gap between germline ends came to 16 bases. The CDR3 spans 16 residues. Germline loops: CDR1 SGHTS, CDR2 YDEGEE. Written as DNA, the CDR3 is TGTGCCAGCAGCTTGGGAGTGGGGGCCCTAAGCTATGGCTACACCTTC. It specifies CASSLGVGALSYGYTF.

The V and J genes are TRBV9 and TRBJ2-2, with 8 bases lining up with TRBD2. The CDR3 contains 16 residues. V was pared by 0 bases and J by 2 bases, with 3 bases of the junction left unmatched. Germline assignment: CDR1 SGDLS and CDR2 YYNGEE. DNA of the CDR3: TGTGCCAGCAGCGTAGTAGCGGGGAGTAACACCGGGGAGCTGTTTTTT. Protein sequence: CASSVVAGSNTGELFF.

The chain is built from TRBV19 and TRBJ2-7, with 9 positions matching TRBD1. This CDR3 contains 16 residues. J was trimmed by 4 bases and V by 3 bases; bases with no gene match: 10. In germline, CDR1 is LNHDA, CDR2 SQIVND (reference sequence). CDR3 sequence: CASSISTGGGRYEQYF. The CDR3 region has the DNA TGTGCCAGTAGTATCTCAACAGGGGGCGGAAGATACGAGCAGTACTTC.

This chain connects TRBV19 to TRBJ1-2; D might be TRBD1 (6 bases). Germline V gives CDR1 LNHDA, CDR2 SQIVND (reference sequence). V gave up 9 bases and J gave up 5 bases, with 19 bases separating them. The CDR3 sequence is 14 residues long. The CDR3 loop is CASRGLPSSYGYTF. The CDR3 DNA is TGTGCCAGCAGGGGACTCCCCAGCTCTTATGGCTACACCTTC.

V and J are TRBV18 and TRBJ1-6, with 9 bases fitting TRBD1. CDR1 is KGHSH, CDR2 LQKENI, per germline. The CDR3 extends over 15 amino acids. The junction had 8 bases not matched to a gene; V was cut back by 4 bases and J by 10 bases. CDR3: CASSQQGAERSPLHF. CDR3 sequence (DNA): TGTGCCAGCTCACAACAGGGGGCGGAGAGGTCACCCCTCCACTTT. Drawing the rest from reference TRBV18 and TRBJ1-6, the complete variable domain is NAGVMQNPRHLVRRRGQEARLRCSPMKGHSHVYWYRQLPEEGLKFMVYLQKENIIDESGMPKERFSAEFPKEGPSILRIQQVVRGDSAAYFCASSQQGAERSPLHFGNGTRLTVT.

J is TRBJ2-1 and V is TRBV2, with D possibly TRBD1 on 5 matching bases. In germline, CDR1 is SNHLY, CDR2 FYNNEI. The CDR3 sequence is 13 residues long. V shed 7 bases and J shed 5 bases, with 12 bases lying between them. In DNA, the CDR3 is TGTGCCAGCACGGCAGGGATGGACAATGAGCAGTTCTTC. It codes for CASTAGMDNEQFF.

V is TRBV28 and J is TRBJ2-4, with 7 nucleotides matching TRBD1. This CDR3 is 20 amino acids long. CDR1 is MDHEN and CDR2 is SYDVKM in the germline V gene. J lost 0 bases, V lost 3 bases, and 17 bases had no gene match. The CDR3 here is CASSFRPGATQGVAKNIQYF. The CDR3 DNA reads TGTGCCAGCAGTTTTCGTCCAGGGGCTACTCAGGGGGTAGCCAAAAACATTCAGTACTTC.

CDR3: CASKAGGRGGTQYF. In nucleotides, the CDR3 is TGTGCCAGCAAAGCGGGAGGGCGAGGGGGTACGCAGTATTTT. This chain joins TRBV6-5 and TRBJ2-3, with 10 nucleotides matching TRBD2. This CDR3 has 14 residues. Per the germline V gene, CDR1 is MNHEY and CDR2 is SVGAGI. V was clipped by 7 bases and J by 8 bases; unmatched bases: 9.

This rearrangement joins TRBV28 to TRBJ2-7, with 11 bases identical to TRBD2. Trimming at V came to 10 bases and at J to 3 bases, leaving 14 bases not matched to a gene. Looked up from germline, CDR1 is MDHEN and CDR2 is SYDVKM. This CDR3 is 16 amino acids long. CDR3 DNA sequence: TGTGCCAAACAGGGGGAATCCGGGACTAGCGGCTACGAGCAGTACTTC. Its translation is CAKQGESGTSGYEQYF.

In the case of this clone: This sample includes further DNA sequences coding for the same CDR3. The rearrangement joins TRBV18 to TRBJ1-1; possibly TRBD1 for D (5 bases). V gave up 3 bases and J gave up 1 base, with 9 bases separating them. Germline-derived CDR1 and CDR2 are KGHSH and LQKENI. The length of the CDR3 is 14 residues. The CDR3 sequence: CASSPGGGNTEAFF. Written as DNA, the CDR3 is TGTGCCAGCTCACCGGGGGGAGGGAACACTGAAGCTTTCTTT.

The chain employs TRBV11-3 and TRBJ2-7; D unresolved. V lost 4 bases and J lost 4, with 11 bases in between. This CDR3 spans 13 amino acids. Germline V gives CDR1 SGHNT, CDR2 YENEEA. DNA for the CDR3: TGTGCCAGCAGCTCATCTACGAGTTACGAGCAGTACTTC. This gives the protein CASSSSTSYEQYF.

This sequence joins TRBV5-6 and TRBJ2-7; TRBD2 aligns across 11 bases. The CDR3 is made up of 14 amino acids. Germline CDR1 SGHDT, CDR2 YYEEEE. V shed 2 bases and J 3 bases; nucleotides not matched to a gene: 1. The chain's CDR3 is CASSFSGRGYEQYF. DNA for the CDR3: TGTGCCAGCAGCTTTAGCGGGAGGGGCTACGAGCAGTACTTC.

The chain uses TRBV4-2 and TRBJ1-1; 7 nucleotides match TRBD1. The ends lost 3 bases at V and 0 bases at J; junction bases unmatched: 4. Germline V gives CDR1 LGHNA, CDR2 YNFKEQ. This CDR3 region has 15 residues. For the CDR3, the DNA is TGTGCCAGCAGCCACGGACAGGTGATGAACACTGAAGCTTTCTTT. This codes for CASSHGQVMNTEAFF.

This chain joins TRBV18 and TRBJ2-7, with unresolved D. Germline CDR1 KGHSH, CDR2 LQKENI. The length of the CDR3 is 11 residues. The V gene lost 5 bases and the J gene lost 6 bases, with 8 bases spanning the gap. As DNA, the CDR3 is TGTGCCAGCTCAAACGACATCGAGCAGTACTTC. This encodes CASSNDIEQYF.

This rearrangement joins TRBV28 to TRBJ2-2; D is possibly TRBD2 (5 bases). Per germline, CDR1 MDHEN and CDR2 SYDVKM. Trimming stripped 4 bases from V and 7 bases from J, with 7 bases between. The CDR3 totals 12 residues. CDR3 loop: CASSYRGGELFF. CDR3 coding DNA: TGTGCCAGCAGTTACCGGGGCGGGGAGCTGTTTTTT.

V gene TRBV9 combines with J gene TRBJ2-5, with D possibly TRBD1 on 6 matching bases. This CDR3 contains 16 residues. The V and J ends lost 3 bases and 4 bases respectively, with 19 bases between them. Germline CDR1 is SGDLS and CDR2 is YYNGEE. DNA for the CDR3: TGTGCCAGCAGCGCATTTAACAGGGTAGCAGGAGAGACCCAGTACTTC. It codes for CASSAFNRVAGETQYF. Full variable domain (rest looked up from reference TRBV9 and TRBJ2-5): DSGVTQTPKHLITATGQRVTLRCSPRSGDLSVYWYQQSLDQGLQFLIQYYNGEERAKGNILERFSAQQFPDLHSELNLSSLELGDSALYFCASSAFNRVAGETQYFGPGTRLLVL.

The chain combines TRBV9 with TRBJ2-5; D is ambiguous. Germline loops: CDR1 SGDLS, CDR2 YYNGEE. Trimming shortened V by 0 bases and J by 2 bases, and 14 bases separated the two germline ends. The CDR3 runs 16 residues. CDR3 in amino acids: CASSVGPGGDQETQYF. CDR3 DNA: TGTGCCAGCAGCGTAGGGCCAGGTGGAGATCAAGAGACCCAGTACTTC.

This clone came up once. V is TRBV7-8 and J is TRBJ1-5; 10 bases map to TRBD1. With 4 bases clipped from V and 7 bases from J, the junction kept 7 bases outside the gene matches. Germline V gene data show CDR1 as SGHVS and CDR2 as FQNEAQ. There are 15 residues in the CDR3. The CDR3 loop is CASSSDRDRGQPQHF. Here the CDR3 DNA reads TGTGCCAGCAGCTCGGACCGGGACAGGGGCCAGCCCCAGCATTTT.

The chain carries TRBV6-1 and TRBJ1-2; D not resolved. Per the germline V gene, CDR1 is MNHNS and CDR2 is SASEGT. The CDR3 has 14 amino acids. Trimming stripped 3 bases from V and 8 bases from J, with 16 bases between. Written as DNA, the CDR3 is TGTGCCAGCAGTGAGGCTGAAGGGCGACGGGGCTACACCTTC. It is translated as CASSEAEGRRGYTF.

J is TRBJ2-1 and V is TRBV27; perhaps TRBD1 as D (6 bases). The CDR3 contains 15 residues. V lost 0 bases and J lost 3, with 9 bases in between. Germline loops: CDR1 MNHEY, CDR2 SMNVEV (reference sequence). CDR3 amino acids: CASSLSQGGYNEQFF. Here the CDR3 DNA reads TGTGCCAGCAGTTTATCGCAAGGGGGCTACAATGAGCAGTTCTTC.

The genes are TRBV20-1 and TRBJ2-4; D is undetermined. CDR1 and CDR2 (germline): DFQATT, SNEGSKA (reference sequence). The length of the CDR3 is 10 residues. V was clipped by 5 bases and J by 12 bases, with 11 bases between them. For the CDR3, the DNA is TGCAGTGCTTCCGGGTCTTATCAGTACTTC. This translates into CSASGSYQYF.

The chain is built from TRBV7-9 and TRBJ2-3; a possible D gene is TRBD1 (6 bases). Per the germline V gene, CDR1 is SEHNR and CDR2 is FQNEAQ (reference sequence). The CDR3 covers 16 residues. The germline V and J ends were trimmed by 0 bases and 6 bases, with 16 bases remaining between them. The DNA for the CDR3 is TGTGCCAGCAGCTTAGCGGACACCGAAAGGGGGGATACGCAGTATTTT. The encoded protein is CASSLADTERGDTQYF.